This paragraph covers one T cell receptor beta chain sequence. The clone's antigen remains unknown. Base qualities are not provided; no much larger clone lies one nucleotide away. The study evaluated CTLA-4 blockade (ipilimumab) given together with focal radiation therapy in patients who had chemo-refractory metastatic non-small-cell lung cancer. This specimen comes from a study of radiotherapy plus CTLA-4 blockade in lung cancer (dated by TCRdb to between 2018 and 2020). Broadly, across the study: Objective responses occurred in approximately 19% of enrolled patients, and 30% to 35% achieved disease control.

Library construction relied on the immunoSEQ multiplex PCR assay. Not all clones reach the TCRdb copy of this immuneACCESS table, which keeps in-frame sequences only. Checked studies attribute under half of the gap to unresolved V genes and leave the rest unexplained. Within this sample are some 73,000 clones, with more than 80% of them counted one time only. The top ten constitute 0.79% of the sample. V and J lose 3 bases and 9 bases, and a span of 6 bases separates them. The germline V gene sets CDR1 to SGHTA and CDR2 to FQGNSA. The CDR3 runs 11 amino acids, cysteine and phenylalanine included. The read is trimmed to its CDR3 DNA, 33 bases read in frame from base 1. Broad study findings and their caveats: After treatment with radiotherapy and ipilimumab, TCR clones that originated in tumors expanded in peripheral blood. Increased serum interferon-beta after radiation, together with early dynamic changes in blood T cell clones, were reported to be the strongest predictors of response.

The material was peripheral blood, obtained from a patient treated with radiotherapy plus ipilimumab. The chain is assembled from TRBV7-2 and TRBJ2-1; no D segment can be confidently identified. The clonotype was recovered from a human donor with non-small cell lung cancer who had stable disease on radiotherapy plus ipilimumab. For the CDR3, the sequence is CASSFRVEQFF. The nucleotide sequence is TGTGCCAGCAGCTTCCGGGTTGAGCAGTTCTTC.